This T cell receptor (beta chain) was sequenced for a study of shared clonotypes between healthy human individuals. CD8 cells regarded as naive lacked CD45RO, were positively chosen for CCR7, and omitted terminally differentiated effector memory CD45RA+ cells. Germline CDR1 reads MDHEN; CDR2 reads SYDVKM. CDR3 length equals 14 residues. Trimming cost V 10 bases and J 5 bases, with 17 bases left between them. Sequencing used immunoSEQ multiplex PCR; TCRdb keeps in-frame clones, though not all of them. The sample lists around 640,000 clones; approximately 96% were seen once. This TCR derives from a woman aged 25 to 39 in good health. The chain combines TRBV28 with TRBJ2-2, with D possibly TRBD2 on 6 matching bases. Sequencing was done on a sample of naive CD8+ T cells sorted from blood. CDR3 coding DNA: TGTGCCACCCTAAGGGGAGGAGATACCGGGGAGCTGTTTTTT. Translating gives CATLRGGDTGELFF.